This T cell receptor (beta chain) is drawn from a study of identical twins. Template switching introduced a universal primer site, and the cDNA bore unique molecular identifiers. TCRdb reprocessed the 5' RACE reads via MiXCR and lists one record per CDR3 protein. Of a few hundred thousand distinct CDR3 sequences in the sample, over 8.5% were seen once. This CDR3 contains 15 residues. V lost 4 bases, J lost 3 bases, and 8 bases stayed unmatched. CDR1 is KGHDR, CDR2 SFDVKD, per germline. This clonotype turned up a few times. Every donor was a healthy Caucasian. Separately, the same data were catalogued under a study of yellow fever vaccine responses in identical twins. That report notes: Vaccine-induced T cell responses in twins were reportedly observed to appear partly convergent, partly personalized.

The source of this sequence is a woman aged 18-30 years in good health. The chain carries TRBV24-1 and TRBJ2-7; TRBD1 matches 7 bases. The sample was PBMCs. The DNA of the CDR3 is TGTGCCACCAGTGACCCCCGGGACAGCCTCTACGAGCAGTACTTC. Its translation is CATSDPRDSLYEQYF.